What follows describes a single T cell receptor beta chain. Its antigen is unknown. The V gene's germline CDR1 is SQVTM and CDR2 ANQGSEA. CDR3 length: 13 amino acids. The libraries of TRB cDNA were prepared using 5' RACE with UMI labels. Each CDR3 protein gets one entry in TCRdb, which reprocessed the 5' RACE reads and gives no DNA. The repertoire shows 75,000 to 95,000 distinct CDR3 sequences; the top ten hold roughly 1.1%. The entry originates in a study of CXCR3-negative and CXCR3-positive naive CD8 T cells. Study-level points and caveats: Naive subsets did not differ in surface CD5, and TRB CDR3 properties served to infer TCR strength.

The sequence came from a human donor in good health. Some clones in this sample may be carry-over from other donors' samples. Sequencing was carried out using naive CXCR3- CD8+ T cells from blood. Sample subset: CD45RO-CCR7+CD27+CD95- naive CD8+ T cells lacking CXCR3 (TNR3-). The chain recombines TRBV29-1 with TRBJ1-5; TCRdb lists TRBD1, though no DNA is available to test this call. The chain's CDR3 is CSVRDRENQPQHF.